This T cell receptor beta chain was profiled in a study of sequential checkpoint blockade in melanoma. This CDR3 is built from 13 residues. CDR1 is LNHDA and CDR2 is SQIVND in the germline V gene (reference sequence). The V end lost 3 bases, the J end lost 1 base, and 4 bases lay between the germline ends. Documented treatment: randomized to nivolumab then ipilimumab (arm A) or the reverse (arm B). TCRdb keeps only in-frame clones here, not all; method: immunoSEQ multiplex PCR. Here the sample spans 40,000 or so clones, more than 25% being singletons. This specimen was tumor tissue (inferred from file names), taken from a patient given nivolumab and ipilimumab in sequence. V gene TRBV19 combines with J gene TRBJ1-5; D gene uncertain. The clonotype was recovered from a human donor with melanoma. CDR3 DNA: TGTGCCAGTAGTATTTCCAGCAATCAGCCCCAGCATTTT. Translated, it gives CASSISSNQPQHF.